This T cell receptor (beta chain) was profiled in a study of CD8+CD57+ T cells in acquired aplastic anemia. Genomic DNA provided the template from which TCR beta VDJ and CDR3 profiles were obtained. TCRdb processed the reads anew with MiXCR; each CDR3 protein has one entry. The table lists approximately 160,000 distinct CDR3 sequences, roughly 45% of them singletons. From germline, CDR1 is KGHSH and CDR2 LQKENI. The CDR3 sequence is 16 residues long. V was trimmed by 4 bases and J by 7 bases, leaving 20 bases between them. This receptor was identified in a human donor in good health. The specimen was sorted CD4+, CD8+, or CD8+CD57+ T cells (not recorded which) from PBMCs. V usage is TRBV18 and J usage is TRBJ1-5; no definite D call. CDR3 coding DNA: TGTGCCAGCTCACGAAACCGGGCATCCATGCCCCAGCCCCAGCATTTT. Protein: CASSRNRASMPQPQHF.